The 2 T cell receptor beta chains below were found in one sample sequenced in a study of CD8 T cells in ankylosing spondylitis. TCRdb re-called the 5' RACE reads with MiXCR, one entry per CDR3 protein. The sample consists of around 330,000 distinct CDR3 sequences, about 9.9% of them appearing once. Sequencing was carried out using blood, either unsorted or a sorted T cell fraction (not recorded which). The receptors were sampled from a female donor with ankylosing spondylitis or in good health (not recorded which).

Notes on this clonotype: The junction differs from germline at one of its ends, possibly a read error. The genes are TRBV12-3 or TRBV12-4 and TRBJ2-5; no clear D. This CDR3 region has 18 residues. The CDR3 reads CASCLRRWTAGYQETQYF. The DNA for the CDR3 is TGTGCCAGCTGTTTACGTCGGTGGACCGCTGGGTACCAAGAGACCCAGTACTTC.

This clonotype came up a few times. This rearrangement joins TRBV5-1 to TRBJ2-3; TRBD1 is a possible D gene (5 bases). The V end lost 4 bases, the J end lost 0 bases, and 12 bases lay between the germline ends. CDR3 size: 15 residues. Per germline, CDR1 SGHRS and CDR2 YFSETQ. CDR3 coding DNA: TGCGCCAGCAGCCTCGAGGACACTAGCACAGATACGCAGTATTTT. Translating it yields CASSLEDTSTDTQYF.